These T cell receptor beta chains were read from a single sample in a study of STAT3 mutations in large granular lymphocyte leukemia. Only in-frame clones appear in the TCRdb table, and some are missing; sequencing was by immunoSEQ multiplex PCR. This table has about 19,000 clones, 92% appearing once. The sequenced sample was peripheral blood mononuclear cells. The receptors derive from a man between 60 and 75 years old with T-cell large granular lymphocyte leukemia. Some clones in this sample may be carry-over from other donors' samples. CDR3s include the opening cysteine and the closing phenylalanine or tryptophan. Each record gives: D gene, J gene, clone size, V gene, CDR3 protein, CDR3 DNA. The D gene is left open where the match is weak. Clone size, where shown, is once, few, many, or a class for clones that have expanded.

d_gene: TRBD2; j_gene: TRBJ2-3; abundance: -; v_gene: TRBV6-6; CDR3aa: CASSRPGLVPDTQYF; CDR3nt: TGTGCCAGCAGCAGGCCGGGACTAGTGCCAGATACGCAGTATTTT
d_gene: -; j_gene: TRBJ1-5; abundance: -; v_gene: TRBV6-5; CDR3aa: CASSYGSLGQPQHF; CDR3nt: TGTGCCAGCAGTTACGGGAGTTTGGGTCAGCCCCAGCATTTT
d_gene: -; j_gene: TRBJ2-1; abundance: -; v_gene: TRBV5-4; CDR3aa: CASSLDGDRADEQFF; CDR3nt: TGTGCCAGCAGCTTGGATGGCGACCGGGCGGATGAGCAGTTCTTC
d_gene: TRBD2; j_gene: TRBJ2-3; abundance: -; v_gene: TRBV10-3; CDR3aa: CAIGRGLAGGGADTQYF; CDR3nt: TGTGCCATCGGGCGCGGGCTAGCGGGAGGTGGCGCAGATACGCAGTATTTT
d_gene: -; j_gene: TRBJ2-2; abundance: -; v_gene: TRBV5-1; CDR3aa: CASSFGRNTGELFF; CDR3nt: TGCGCCAGCAGCTTTGGACGGAACACCGGGGAGCTGTTTTTT
d_gene: -; j_gene: TRBJ2-5; abundance: -; v_gene: TRBV7-2; CDR3aa: CASSLTGLQETQYF; CDR3nt: TGTGCCAGCAGCTTAACCGGGCTTCAAGAGACCCAGTACTTC
d_gene: -; j_gene: TRBJ2-1; abundance: -; v_gene: TRBV27; CDR3aa: CASTPRGPSSYNEQFF; CDR3nt: TGTGCCAGCACCCCTAGGGGCCCGAGCTCCTACAATGAGCAGTTCTTC
d_gene: TRBD1; j_gene: TRBJ2-1; abundance: -; v_gene: TRBV27; CDR3aa: CASSRPTGGLYNEQFF; CDR3nt: TGTGCCAGCAGCCGACCGACAGGGGGTCTCTACAATGAGCAGTTCTTC
d_gene: -; j_gene: TRBJ2-1; abundance: -; v_gene: TRBV15; CDR3aa: CATSRDLVGEHSYNEQFF; CDR3nt: TGTGCCACCAGCAGAGATCTGGTAGGGGAGCACTCCTACAATGAGCAGTTCTTC
d_gene: -; j_gene: TRBJ1-1; abundance: -; v_gene: TRBV5-1; CDR3aa: CASSLLGQDTEAFF; CDR3nt: TGCGCCAGCAGCCTCTTGGGGCAGGACACTGAAGCTTTCTTT
d_gene: TRBD2; j_gene: TRBJ2-2; abundance: -; v_gene: TRBV13; CDR3aa: CASSRTSGGGTGELFF; CDR3nt: TGTGCCAGCAGCCGGACTAGCGGTGGAGGAACCGGGGAGCTGTTTTTT
d_gene: -; j_gene: TRBJ2-7; abundance: once; v_gene: TRBV9; CDR3aa: CASSVGERQGGGEQYF; CDR3nt: TGTGCCAGCAGCGTAGGGGAAAGGCAGGGAGGGGGCGAGCAGTACTTC
d_gene: -; j_gene: TRBJ2-3; abundance: -; v_gene: TRBV5-4; CDR3aa: CASSLADTDTQYF; CDR3nt: TGTGCCAGCAGCTTGGCGGACACAGATACGCAGTATTTT
d_gene: -; j_gene: TRBJ2-3; abundance: -; v_gene: TRBV27; CDR3aa: CASSADYSHPDTQYF; CDR3nt: TGTGCCAGCAGTGCGGACTATTCTCACCCAGATACGCAGTATTTT
d_gene: -; j_gene: TRBJ1-2; abundance: -; v_gene: TRBV7-2; CDR3aa: CASSLNRAGYGYTF; CDR3nt: TGTGCCAGCAGCTTAAACAGGGCAGGCTATGGCTACACCTTC
d_gene: TRBD1; j_gene: TRBJ2-3; abundance: -; v_gene: TRBV5-1; CDR3aa: CASSPRDRGTDTQYF; CDR3nt: TGCGCCAGCAGCCCCCGGGACAGGGGCACAGATACGCAGTATTTT
d_gene: TRBD1; j_gene: TRBJ1-1; abundance: -; v_gene: TRBV6-5; CDR3aa: CASRKQGASTEAFF; CDR3nt: TGTGCCAGCAGAAAACAGGGGGCAAGTACTGAAGCTTTCTTT
d_gene: -; j_gene: TRBJ1-1; abundance: -; v_gene: TRBV7-9; CDR3aa: CASSLEVTEAFF; CDR3nt: TGTGCCAGCAGCTTAGAGGTCACTGAAGCTTTCTTT
d_gene: TRBD1; j_gene: TRBJ2-5; abundance: -; v_gene: TRBV29-1; CDR3aa: CSGRTGQETQYF; CDR3nt: TGCAGCGGACGGACAGGGCAGGAGACCCAGTACTTC
d_gene: TRBD2; j_gene: TRBJ2-1; abundance: -; v_gene: TRBV13; CDR3aa: CASSSLAGAYNEQFF; CDR3nt: TGTGCCAGCAGCTCACTAGCGGGAGCCTACAATGAGCAGTTCTTC
d_gene: -; j_gene: TRBJ1-6; abundance: -; v_gene: TRBV18; CDR3aa: CASSPPGGNSPLHF; CDR3nt: TGTGCCAGCTCACCACCGGGCGGGAATTCACCCCTCCACTTT
d_gene: TRBD2; j_gene: TRBJ2-7; abundance: -; v_gene: TRBV9; CDR3aa: CASSPNLLAGSEQYF; CDR3nt: TGTGCCAGCAGCCCCAACCTACTAGCGGGTTCCGAGCAGTACTTC
d_gene: TRBD1; j_gene: TRBJ1-5; abundance: -; v_gene: TRBV19; CDR3aa: CASSPRQGVGSNQPQHF; CDR3nt: TGTGCCAGTAGTCCCCGACAGGGAGTAGGGAGCAATCAGCCCCAGCATTTT
d_gene: -; j_gene: TRBJ1-5; abundance: -; v_gene: TRBV7-2; CDR3aa: CASSLTVTQPQHF; CDR3nt: TGTGCCAGCAGCTTGACAGTCACTCAGCCCCAGCATTTT
d_gene: TRBD2; j_gene: TRBJ2-1; abundance: -; v_gene: TRBV7-9; CDR3aa: CASSLGAGTSGGNEQFF; CDR3nt: TGTGCCAGCAGCTTAGGCGCCGGGACTAGCGGGGGCAATGAGCAGTTCTTC
d_gene: TRBD2; j_gene: TRBJ2-5; abundance: once; v_gene: TRBV11-2; CDR3aa: CASSPELAGWETQYF; CDR3nt: TGTGCCAGCAGCCCGGAGCTAGCGGGATGGGAGACCCAGTACTTC
d_gene: TRBD2; j_gene: TRBJ2-2; abundance: -; v_gene: TRBV2; CDR3aa: CASRAGGNTGELFF; CDR3nt: TGTGCCAGCCGGGCGGGAGGGAACACCGGGGAGCTGTTTTTT
d_gene: TRBD1; j_gene: TRBJ1-5; abundance: -; v_gene: TRBV13; CDR3aa: CASSSRQGRGQPQHF; CDR3nt: TGTGCCAGCAGCTCAAGACAGGGCAGGGGTCAGCCCCAGCATTTT
d_gene: -; j_gene: TRBJ2-7; abundance: -; v_gene: TRBV11-2; CDR3aa: CASSLESAGVPYEQYF; CDR3nt: TGTGCCAGCAGCTTAGAGTCGGCAGGGGTGCCCTACGAGCAGTACTTC
d_gene: -; j_gene: TRBJ2-3; abundance: -; v_gene: TRBV7-9; CDR3aa: CASSLGDPGDTQYF; CDR3nt: TGTGCCAGCAGCTTAGGGGACCCTGGGGATACGCAGTATTTT
d_gene: TRBD2; j_gene: TRBJ2-7; abundance: -; v_gene: TRBV5-1; CDR3aa: CASSLSGLVYEQYF; CDR3nt: TGCGCCAGCAGCTTGTCGGGACTAGTTTACGAGCAGTACTTC
d_gene: -; j_gene: TRBJ2-7; abundance: -; v_gene: TRBV11-2; CDR3aa: CASSLVPLGGGSYEQYF; CDR3nt: TGTGCCAGCAGCTTAGTTCCCTTGGGGGGCGGCTCCTACGAGCAGTACTTC